This T cell receptor beta chain was profiled in a study of post-analysis software for immune sequencing data. Study as a whole: Secondary progressive, relapsing-remitting and progressive-relapsing multiple sclerosis were among the included disease courses.

Trimming removed 2 bases from V and 0 bases from J, with 16 bases in between. CDR1 PRHDT and CDR2 FYEKMQ come from the germline V gene (reference sequence). CDR3 size: 17 residues. Unique-molecular-identifier-tagged TCR beta cDNA libraries were used. The source material, about 0.95 to 11 million T cells, gave rise to approximately 520,000 cDNA molecules. MiXCR, applied by TCRdb to the PCR reads, yields one record per CDR3 protein. The table has fewer than 850,000 distinct CDR3 sequences, under 60% seen once. Study-wide points: When compared against controls, multiple sclerosis patients showed significantly lower normalized Chao1 diversity. Among several TRBV segments more frequent in patients than controls were TRBV5-6, TRBV5-1 and TRBV20-1. The F measure placed samples prepared in the same batch into strongly shared clusters.

About this clonotype: What it binds is not known.

This sequence originates from a girl aged 10 to 17 with multiple sclerosis. Sequencing input: blood. V gene TRBV13 combines with J gene TRBJ1-1; D perhaps matches TRBD1 (5 bases). The chain's CDR3 is CASSLRGGPSMNTEAFF. CDR3 sequence (DNA): TGTGCCAGCAGCTTACGCGGGGGTCCCAGCATGAACACTGAAGCTTTCTTT. The full variable domain, rest sourced from reference TRBV13 and TRBJ1-1, is AAGVIQSPRHLIKEKRETATLKCYPIPRHDTVYWYQQGPGQDPQFLISFYEKMQSDKGSIPDRFSAQQFSDYHSELNMSSLELGDSALYFCASSLRGGPSMNTEAFFGQGTRLTVV.